Below are 9 T cell receptor beta chains sequenced from a single sample in a study of cytomegalovirus exposure and HLA in healthy donors. PCR amplification relied on 60 Vbeta primers (plus 13 Jbeta primers). Clones were read by immunoSEQ multiplex PCR, and TCRdb kept only the in-frame ones, dropping some. The table records more than 95,000 clones, around three quarters of them present only once. Sample: PBMCs. The receptors shown here come from a woman between 40 and 55 years old in good health and CMV-seropositive.

The V call is TRBV19, the J call TRBJ2-7; 8 positions agree with TRBD2. The V and J ends lost 2 bases and 2 bases, in that order; junction bases with no gene match: 5. This CDR3 contains 15 residues. The V gene's germline CDR1 is LNHDA and CDR2 SQIVND (reference sequence). CDR3 region: CASSIFAGGPYEQYF. In DNA form, the CDR3 reads TGTGCCAGTAGTATATTCGCGGGAGGCCCCTACGAGCAGTACTTC.

J is TRBJ2-7 and V is TRBV6-5; 7 bases fit TRBD2. The CDR3 consists of 16 residues. The germline CDR1 and CDR2 sequences are MNHEY and SVGAGI. Trimming removed 4 bases from V and 3 bases from J; junction bases left unmatched: 12. This CDR3 is CASSSPVGAGNYEQYF. The CDR3 bases are TGTGCCAGCAGTTCGCCGGTGGGAGCGGGAAACTACGAGCAGTACTTC.

The chain employs TRBV18 and TRBJ2-2, with 7 bases matching TRBD1. Trimming at V came to 5 bases and at J to 0 bases, leaving 3 bases not matched to a gene. Per the germline V gene, CDR1 is KGHSH and CDR2 is LQKENI. The CDR3 consists of 15 residues. The CDR3 DNA reads TGTGCCAGCTCAGATCAGGGGGCGAACACCGGGGAGCTGTTTTTT. Its translation: CASSDQGANTGELFF.

The chain joins TRBV29-1 to TRBJ1-1; D remains ambiguous. This CDR3 has 14 amino acids. Germline V gene data show CDR1 as SQVTM and CDR2 as ANQGSEA. V was clipped by 6 bases and J by 0 bases, with 14 bases between them. The CDR3 is CSVRGVRMNTEAFF. CDR3 sequence (DNA): TGCAGCGTACGTGGAGTGAGGATGAACACTGAAGCTTTCTTT.

The CDR3: CASSLWGGSGQETQYF. The CDR3 DNA sequence: TGTGCCAGCAGTTTATGGGGCGGGAGCGGCCAAGAGACCCAGTACTTC. The chain combines TRBV28 with TRBJ2-5, with TRBD2 matching over 7 bases. This CDR3 region has 16 residues. The germline V gene encodes CDR1 MDHEN and CDR2 SYDVKM. The trim removed 0 bases at V and 1 base at J, leaving 5 bases unmatched.

On this clone itself: This sample also contains other DNA sequences that code for the same CDR3. The gene calls are TRBV18 and TRBJ1-1; TRBD1 is a possible D gene (5 bases). Germline CDR1 KGHSH, CDR2 LQKENI. V was clipped by 2 bases and J by 1 base, with 8 bases between them. This CDR3 spans 14 amino acids. CDR3 sequence reads: CASSPWGENTEAFF. CDR3 nucleotide sequence: TGTGCCAGCTCACCATGGGGCGAGAACACTGAAGCTTTCTTT.

There are a few counts of this clone. The gene calls are TRBV5-1 and TRBJ2-3; D gene ambiguous. V dropped 0 bases and J dropped 2 bases, with 10 bases sitting between them. The length of the CDR3 is 15 residues. Looked up from germline, CDR1 is SGHRS and CDR2 is YFSETQ. The CDR3 sequence: CASSLVSGTTDTQYF. CDR3 sequence (DNA): TGCGCCAGCAGCTTGGTCTCAGGAACCACAGATACGCAGTATTTT.

The chain couples TRBV18 to TRBJ2-5; 7 bases align to TRBD1. The J call may be mistaken, given a closer DNA end match to TRBJ2-7. Germline assignment: CDR1 KGHSH and CDR2 LQKENI. The CDR3 extends over 15 amino acids. In nucleotides, the CDR3 is TGTGCCAGCTCACGACCACAGGGGCGAAAATACGAGCAGTACTTC. Translating it yields CASSRPQGRKYEQYF.

J is TRBJ2-7 and V is TRBV30; 7 bases are a match to TRBD1. CDR3 length: 13 residues. Looked up from germline, CDR1 is GTSNPN and CDR2 is SVGIG (reference sequence). V lost 5 bases, J lost 6 bases, and 10 bases stayed unmatched. The CDR3 DNA reads TGTGCCTGGGCCGAACAGGGGTGGGGCGAGCAGTACTTC. This codes for CAWAEQGWGEQYF.